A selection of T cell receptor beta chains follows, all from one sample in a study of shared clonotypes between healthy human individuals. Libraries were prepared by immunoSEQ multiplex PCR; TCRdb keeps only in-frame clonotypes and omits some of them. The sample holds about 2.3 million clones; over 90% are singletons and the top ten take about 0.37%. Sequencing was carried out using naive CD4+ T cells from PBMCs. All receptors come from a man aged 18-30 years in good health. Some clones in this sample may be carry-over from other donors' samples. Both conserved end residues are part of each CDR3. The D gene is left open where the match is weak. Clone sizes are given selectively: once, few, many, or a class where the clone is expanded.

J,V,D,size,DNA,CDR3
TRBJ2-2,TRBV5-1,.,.,TGCGCCAGCAGCTTGGTAGGACACGGGAACACCGGGGAGCTGTTTTTT,CASSLVGHGNTGELFF
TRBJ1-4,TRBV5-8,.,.,TGTGCCAGCAGCCTTTTGCGGCAGGGAACTAATGAAAAACTGTTTTTT,CASSLLRQGTNEKLFF
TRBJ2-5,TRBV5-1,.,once,TGCGCCAGCAGCCCGGACGGCCTGGGTGGGGGGACCCAGTACTTC,CASSPDGLGGGTQYF
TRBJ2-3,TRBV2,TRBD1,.,TGTGCCAGCGGACAGGACGGAAGGGATACGCAGTATTTT,CASGQDGRDTQYF
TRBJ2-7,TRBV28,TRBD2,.,TGTGCCAGCCAGGGGACTAGCGGGAACTACGAGCAGTACTTC,CASQGTSGNYEQYF
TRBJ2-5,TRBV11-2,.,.,TGTGCCAGCAGATCGCTTCGGGGGCGAAGCCAAGAGACCCAGTACTTC,CASRSLRGRSQETQYF
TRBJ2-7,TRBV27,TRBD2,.,TGTGCCAGCAGTTTATATGGGGGGGGCTCCTACGAGCAGTACTTC,CASSLYGGGSYEQYF
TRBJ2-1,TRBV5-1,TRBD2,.,TGCGCCAGCAGCAGATTACTAGCGGGAGGGCCCGGCAATGAGCAGTTCTTC,CASSRLLAGGPGNEQFF
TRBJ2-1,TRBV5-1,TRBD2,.,TGCGCCAGCGGGCGGGGGGCCTACAATGAGCAGTTCTTC,CASGRGAYNEQFF
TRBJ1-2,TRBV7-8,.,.,TGTGCCAGCAGCCCTACAGGGTTGGGCTATGGCTACACCTTC,CASSPTGLGYGYTF
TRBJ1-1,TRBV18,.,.,TGTGCCAGCTCACCACTCCCTGTTGGGAACACTGAAGCTTTCTTT,CASSPLPVGNTEAFF
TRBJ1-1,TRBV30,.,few,TGTGCCTGGGACGTCAAAATGAACACTGAAGCTTTCTTT,CAWDVKMNTEAFF
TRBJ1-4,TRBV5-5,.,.,TGTGCCAGCAGCACCCGGCCTACAGCGGAACGGGAAAAACTGTTTTTT,CASSTRPTAEREKLFF
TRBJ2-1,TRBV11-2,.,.,TGTGCCAGCAGCTCCCGGGCCAACAATGAGCAGTTCTTC,CASSSRANNEQFF
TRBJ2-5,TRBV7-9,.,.,TGTGCCAGCAGCTTAGCGTACCGCCTCAGGGAGACCCAGTACTTC,CASSLAYRLRETQYF
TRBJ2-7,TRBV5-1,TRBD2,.,TGCGCCAGCAGCTTGTCTGGCGGGAGTGGGTACGAGCAGTACTTC,CASSLSGGSGYEQYF
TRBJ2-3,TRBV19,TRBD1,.,TGTGCCAGCTGGGACAGAAACACAGATACGCAGTATTTT,CASWDRNTDTQYF
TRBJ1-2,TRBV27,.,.,TGTGCCAGCAGTAGCCTCCTACGGGACGGTGCTAACTATGGCTACACCTTC,CASSSLLRDGANYGYTF
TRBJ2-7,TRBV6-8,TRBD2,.,TGTGCCAGCAGTCGAACTAGCGGGAGGTTCTACGAGCAGTACTTC,CASSRTSGRFYEQYF
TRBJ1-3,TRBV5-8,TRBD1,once,TGTGCCAGCAGCACGGGACAGGGGACAGGAAACACCATATATTTT,CASSTGQGTGNTIYF
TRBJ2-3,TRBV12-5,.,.,TGTGCTAGTGGTTTGGTGGCCACAGATACGCAGTATTTT,CASGLVATDTQYF
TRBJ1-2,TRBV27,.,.,TGTGCCAGCTCATGGACCTCAGGCTATAGCTACACCTTC,CASSWTSGYSYTF
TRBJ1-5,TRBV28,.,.,TGTGCCAGCAGGCCGGGGCGCATGGGCAATCAGCCCCAGCATTTT,CASRPGRMGNQPQHF
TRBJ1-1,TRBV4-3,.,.,TGCGCCAGCAGCCAAGATCGGCGGCTTGAAGCTTTCTTT,CASSQDRRLEAFF
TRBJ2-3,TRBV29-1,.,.,TGCAGCGTTTACTTACCCCTCACAGATACGCAGTATTTT,CSVYLPLTDTQYF
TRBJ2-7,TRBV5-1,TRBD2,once,TGCGCCAGCCGGGGACTAGCGGGATCTGAAGCCCCGCAGTACTTC,CASRGLAGSEAPQYF
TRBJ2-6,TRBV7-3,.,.,TGTGCCAGCAGCTTATTCGCTGGGGCCAACGTCCTGACTTTC,CASSLFAGANVLTF
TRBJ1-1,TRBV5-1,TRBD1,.,TGCGCCAGCAGCTTGCTACCGGGACAGGCGATGAACACTGAAGCTTTCTTT,CASSLLPGQAMNTEAFF
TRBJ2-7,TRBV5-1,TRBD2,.,TGCGCCAGCAGCTTGACTAGCGGGTCGGCGGCGGTCTACGAGCAGTACTTC,CASSLTSGSAAVYEQYF
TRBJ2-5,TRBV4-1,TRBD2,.,TGCGCCAGCAGCCAAGGGTTAGGGCCTAGACTAGCGGATCAAGAGACCCAGTACTTC,CASSQGLGPRLADQETQYF